Listed below are T cell receptor beta chains from one sample, sequenced in a study of CD8+ T cells in alopecia areata. The table came from immunoSEQ multiplex PCR; TCRdb's copy has only in-frame clones and leaves some out. The sample lists around 100,000 clones; roughly 45% were seen once. This material consisted of CD8+ T cells sorted from blood, taken at week 24, from a patient treated with tofacitinib. The receptor source for this set is a human donor with alopecia areata. Each CDR3 is given with its conserved first and last residue. The D gene is left open where the match is weak. Clone sizes are given selectively: once, few, many, or a class where the clone is expanded.

d_call,clone_size,j_call,v_call,cdr3_aa,cdr3_nt
NA,once,TRBJ2-7,TRBV9,CASSVEGWDEQYF,TGTGCCAGCAGCGTAGAGGGGTGGGACGAGCAGTACTTC
TRBD1,NA,TRBJ2-7,TRBV29-1,CSVGLGYPGQGYEQYF,TGCAGCGTTGGATTAGGGTACCCGGGACAGGGGTACGAGCAGTACTTC
NA,NA,TRBJ2-5,TRBV19,CASSLGTGQELQETQYF,TGTGCCAGTAGCCTGGGCACGGGCCAGGAGCTTCAAGAGACCCAGTACTTC
NA,few,TRBJ2-7,TRBV28,CASTVAPTYEQYF,TGTGCCAGCACGGTCGCACCTACCTACGAGCAGTACTTC
TRBD2,NA,TRBJ2-3,TRBV5-1,CASSNKRERGTDTQYF,TGCGCCAGCAGCAACAAGCGGGAGAGGGGAACAGATACGCAGTATTTT
NA,NA,TRBJ1-3,TRBV4-1,CASSPPGLSSGNTIYF,TGCGCCAGCAGCCCCCCCGGTTTAAGCTCTGGAAACACCATATATTTT
NA,NA,TRBJ2-1,TRBV7-9,CASSPPSIADYNEQFF,TGTGCCAGCAGCCCTCCGTCTATAGCGGATTACAATGAGCAGTTCTTC
TRBD2,NA,TRBJ2-1,TRBV2,CASSETSRLSSYNEQFF,TGTGCCAGCAGTGAGACTAGCCGCCTCAGCTCCTACAATGAGCAGTTCTTC
TRBD2,few,TRBJ2-7,TRBV4-1,CASSQDRGGGPYEQYF,TGCGCCAGCAGCCAAGATCGTGGGGGAGGGCCTTACGAGCAGTACTTC
NA,NA,TRBJ2-1,TRBV11-2,CASTQANDEQFF,TGTGCCAGCACCCAGGCCAATGACGAGCAGTTCTTC
TRBD1,few,TRBJ1-2,TRBV19,CASYTGAGGYTF,TGTGCCAGTTATACAGGGGCTGGAGGCTACACCTTC
TRBD2,few,TRBJ2-7,TRBV7-9,CASSLASGNYEQYF,TGTGCCAGCAGCTTAGCCAGCGGGAACTACGAGCAGTACTTC
NA,few,TRBJ1-1,TRBV9,CASSPGSGTEAFF,TGTGCCAGCAGCCCAGGCAGCGGGACTGAAGCTTTCTTT
NA,NA,TRBJ2-7,TRBV4-1,CASSQKSDLEQYF,TGCGCCAGCAGCCAGAAATCGGATCTCGAGCAGTACTTC
TRBD1,NA,TRBJ2-7,TRBV28,CASSRDRGSDEQYF,TGTGCCAGCAGCCGGGACAGGGGGAGCGACGAGCAGTACTTC
TRBD2,once,TRBJ2-5,TRBV28,CASSLPTGLAGLGQETQYF,TGTGCCAGCAGTTTGCCTACGGGACTAGCGGGACTGGGCCAAGAGACCCAGTACTTC
NA,few,TRBJ2-2,TRBV9,CASSDGPPNTGELFF,TGTGCCAGCAGCGACGGACCCCCGAACACCGGGGAGCTGTTTTTT
NA,NA,TRBJ2-2,TRBV7-9,CASSPTLGGTGELFF,TGTGCCAGCAGCCCCACCCTAGGTGGTACCGGGGAGCTGTTTTTT
NA,NA,TRBJ2-5,TRBV6-5,CASSYSRRETQYF,TGTGCCAGCAGTTACTCACGGCGGGAGACCCAGTACTTC
NA,NA,TRBJ2-7,TRBV4-1,CASSQEGTHSYEQYF,TGCGCCAGCAGCCAAGAGGGGACGCACTCCTACGAGCAGTACTTC
TRBD1,few,TRBJ1-5,TRBV28,CASSTTGAHQPQHF,TGTGCCAGCAGTACTACAGGGGCGCATCAGCCCCAGCATTTT
NA,few,TRBJ2-6,TRBV25-1,CASSGGTGGANVLTF,TGTGCCAGCAGTGGTGGGACTGGTGGGGCCAACGTCCTGACTTTC
NA,NA,TRBJ2-7,TRBV6-1,CAAAALDTYEQYF,TGTGCCGCCGCCGCACTAGATACCTACGAGCAGTACTTC
NA,once,TRBJ1-6,TRBV7-9,CASSLGNSPLHF,TGTGCCAGCAGCCTCGGCAATTCACCCCTCCACTTT
NA,medium-sized,TRBJ2-7,TRBV4-1,CASSQEGGGGNEQYF,TGCGCCAGCAGCCAAGAAGGAGGGGGGGGAAACGAGCAGTACTTC